This is a list of T cell receptor beta chains from one sample in a study of blood T cell repertoires in COVID-19. Profiled with immunoSEQ multiplex PCR; TCRdb holds only in-frame clones, not every one. The sample includes about 380,000 clones, more than 75% of them seen just once. Sequenced sample: PBMCs or T cells enriched from blood (not recorded which). The receptors come from a young woman who had recovered from COVID-19. The conserved cysteine and the conserved F or W are not part of the CDR3 here. The D gene is left open where the match is weak.

D: .; J: TRBJ2-5; V: TRBV28; CDR3: ASSLGSPIGAQY
D: .; J: TRBJ1-1; V: TRBV6-2/TRBV6-3; CDR3: ASSYGGFTEAF
D: .; J: TRBJ1-4; V: TRBV30; CDR3: AWGEDNVEKLF
D: .; J: TRBJ1-1; V: TRBV5-8; CDR3: ASSLFSQGMYTEAF
D: .; J: TRBJ2-7; V: TRBV5-8; CDR3: ASSYGGDEQY
D: TRBD1; J: TRBJ2-7; V: TRBV19; CDR3: ASSLRDRGHEQY
D: TRBD1; J: TRBJ1-4; V: TRBV6-1; CDR3: ASSDRGMINEKLF
D: TRBD1; J: TRBJ1-5; V: TRBV18; CDR3: ASPRGGLGNQPQH
D: TRBD1; J: TRBJ2-5; V: TRBV3-1/TRBV3-2; CDR3: ASSQDHRGETQY
D: TRBD2; J: TRBJ2-1; V: TRBV4-1; CDR3: ASSQASGAYNEQF
D: .; J: TRBJ2-5; V: TRBV7-8; CDR3: ASSNPGLQY
D: .; J: TRBJ2-1; V: TRBV9; CDR3: ASSVDEGNEQF
D: TRBD1; J: TRBJ2-2; V: TRBV6-4; CDR3: ASSVVQGPGELF
D: TRBD2; J: TRBJ2-3; V: TRBV27; CDR3: ASSLPSSGGAGTDTQY
D: TRBD1; J: TRBJ1-1; V: TRBV10-3; CDR3: AIGTGERRTEAF
D: .; J: TRBJ1-5; V: TRBV30; CDR3: AWSPVRGYQPQH
D: TRBD1; J: TRBJ1-3; V: TRBV4-3; CDR3: ASSPTGVGNTIY
D: TRBD2; J: TRBJ2-3; V: TRBV2; CDR3: ASSEFLAGVDTQY
D: .; J: TRBJ2-1; V: TRBV29-1; CDR3: SVEGDSPGINEQF
D: TRBD2; J: TRBJ2-2; V: TRBV28; CDR3: ASSSRGLAGGAGELF
D: TRBD1; J: TRBJ1-5; V: TRBV5-8; CDR3: ASSLTGAGNQPQH
D: TRBD2; J: TRBJ2-7; V: TRBV6-5; CDR3: ASTAGGPSYEQY
D: TRBD1; J: TRBJ1-5; V: TRBV28; CDR3: ASSRLDRDDGPQH
D: TRBD1; J: TRBJ2-6; V: TRBV7-9; CDR3: ASSPIVGTGYSGANVLT
D: TRBD1; J: TRBJ1-6; V: TRBV28; CDR3: ASRAQGQRNSPLH
D: .; J: TRBJ1-4; V: TRBV6-1; CDR3: ASSDDRPNEKLF
D: TRBD2; J: TRBJ2-4; V: TRBV6-5; CDR3: ASSYGTGGFQNIQY
D: .; J: TRBJ1-4; V: TRBV7-2; CDR3: ASSLLTAEKLF
D: .; J: TRBJ1-2; V: TRBV7-9; CDR3: ASTRTGGNYGYT
D: .; J: TRBJ2-5; V: TRBV5-1; CDR3: ASSLARETQY
D: TRBD1; J: TRBJ1-1; V: TRBV6-5; CDR3: ASSYYQGAGNTEAF
D: TRBD1; J: TRBJ2-7; V: TRBV5-1; CDR3: ASSLAEGAPDYEQY
D: TRBD2; J: TRBJ2-3; V: TRBV15; CDR3: ATMRGGPADTQY
D: .; J: TRBJ1-1; V: TRBV28; CDR3: ASRRGGANTEAF
D: TRBD1; J: TRBJ1-2; V: TRBV25-1; CDR3: ASRPIDRDDYGYT
D: .; J: TRBJ1-1; V: TRBV11-2; CDR3: ASNVGGGPEAF
D: .; J: TRBJ1-5; V: TRBV21-1; CDR3: ASEVAIDQPQH
D: .; J: TRBJ2-5; V: TRBV28; CDR3: ASGVVETQY
D: TRBD1; J: TRBJ1-2; V: TRBV7-2; CDR3: ASSSKGGQGNYGYT
D: TRBD1; J: TRBJ2-3; V: TRBV19; CDR3: ASSTRQGAGTDTQY
D: .; J: TRBJ2-3; V: TRBV9; CDR3: ASSSRVGPGFTDTQY
D: .; J: TRBJ1-3; V: TRBV7-9; CDR3: ASSDPSSGNTIY
D: TRBD1; J: TRBJ1-1; V: TRBV3-1/TRBV3-2; CDR3: ASSQAGGTEAF
D: .; J: TRBJ2-5; V: TRBV7-3; CDR3: ASPSWKEGQETQY
D: TRBD1; J: TRBJ1-1; V: TRBV19; CDR3: ASSIGDRGTEAF
D: TRBD1; J: TRBJ2-1; V: TRBV5-1; CDR3: ASSPPGTGGWNEQF
D: TRBD1; J: TRBJ1-2; V: TRBV25-1; CDR3: ATGGGDGYT
D: .; J: TRBJ1-2; V: TRBV11-2; CDR3: ASRRTGRNSNYGYT
D: .; J: TRBJ1-5; V: TRBV3-1/TRBV3-2; CDR3: ASSQELVTQPQH
D: .; J: TRBJ1-2; V: TRBV6-5; CDR3: ASSYSSLVNYGYT
D: .; J: TRBJ1-2; V: TRBV4-2; CDR3: ASSHPTEAYYGYT